The entry below gives a single T cell receptor beta chain sequence along with its context. Its antigen is as yet unknown. Trimming took 7 bases from V and 6 from J, leaving 14 bases between them. The CDR3 has 12 amino acids. CDR1 is SGHRS, CDR2 YFSETQ, per germline. These data are taken from a study of T cell responses to AZD1222 COVID-19 vaccine. Regarding the study as a whole: Without day 14 samples, only post-peak T cell repertoires were studied.

Libraries were prepared by immunoSEQ multiplex PCR; TCRdb keeps only in-frame clonotypes and omits some of them. Seen here are over 150,000 clones, almost 90% observed once, and the top ten hold around 5.9%. The sequencing used peripheral blood, collected on day 0 of AZD1222 vaccination. This TCR derives from an adult in good health. The chain is built from TRBV5-1 and TRBJ2-7; D not resolved. The CDR3 sequence: CASSDLRGEQYF. The DNA of the CDR3 is TGCGCCAGCTCCGACCTTAGAGGCGAGCAGTACTTC. Looking up the rest from reference TRBV5-1 and TRBJ2-7 gives the full variable domain: KAGVTQTPRYLIKTRGQQVTLSCSPISGHRSVSWYQQTPGQGLQFLFEYFSETQRNKGNFPGRFSGRQFSNSRSEMNVSTLELGDSALYLCASSDLRGEQYFGPGTRLTVT.